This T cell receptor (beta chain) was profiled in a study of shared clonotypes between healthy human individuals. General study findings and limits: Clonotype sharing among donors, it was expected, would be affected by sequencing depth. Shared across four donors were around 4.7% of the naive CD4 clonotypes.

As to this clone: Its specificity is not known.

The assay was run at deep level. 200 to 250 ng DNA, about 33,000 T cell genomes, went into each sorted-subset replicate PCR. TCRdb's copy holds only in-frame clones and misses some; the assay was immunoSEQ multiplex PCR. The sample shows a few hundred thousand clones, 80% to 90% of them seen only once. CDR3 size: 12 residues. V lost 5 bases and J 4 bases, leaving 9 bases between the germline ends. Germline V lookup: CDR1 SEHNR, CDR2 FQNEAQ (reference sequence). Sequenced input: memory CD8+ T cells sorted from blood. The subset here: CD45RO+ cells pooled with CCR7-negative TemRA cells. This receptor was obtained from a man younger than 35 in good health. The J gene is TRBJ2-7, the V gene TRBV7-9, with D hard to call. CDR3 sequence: CASSLPLYEQYF. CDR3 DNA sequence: TGTGCCAGCAGCCTACCCTTGTACGAGCAGTACTTC.